These T cell receptor beta chains were read from a single sample in a study of human versus mouse CDR3 diversity and MHC coevolution. The assay was immunoSEQ multiplex PCR, and TCRdb's table has in-frame clones only and misses some. Among about 83,000 clones listed, 85% to 95% were seen once. Sequenced input: naive CD4+ T cells from blood. Source of these receptors: a person aged 25 to 75 in good health. CDR3s include the opening cysteine and the closing phenylalanine or tryptophan. D genes are given only for firm matches. A row's size may be missing; if present it is once, few, many or a size class.

D: NA; length: 15; J: TRBJ1-5; size: NA; V: TRBV19; DNA: TGTGCCAGTAGTATGAGGTTTGATAGCAATCAGCCCCAGCATTTT; CDR3: CASSMRFDSNQPQHF
D: NA; length: 16; J: TRBJ1-4; size: NA; V: TRBV30; DNA: TGTGCCTGGAGTGTCTATGGGGGAGGTACTAATGAAAAACTGTTTTTT; CDR3: CAWSVYGGGTNEKLFF
D: TRBD2; length: 14; J: TRBJ2-3; size: NA; V: TRBV5-1; DNA: TGCGCCAGCAGCTTGGGCGGGGGGGCAGATACGCAGTATTTT; CDR3: CASSLGGGADTQYF
D: TRBD1; length: 18; J: TRBJ1-6; size: NA; V: TRBV25-1; DNA: TGTGCCAGCAGGCCTCCCCTTGGACAGGGGGCGCGTAGTTCACCCCTCCACTTT; CDR3: CASRPPLGQGARSSPLHF
D: NA; length: 15; J: TRBJ1-1; size: NA; V: TRBV5-4; DNA: TGTGCCAGCAGCTCCATGGGTTACCAGGGGACTGAAGCTTTCTTT; CDR3: CASSSMGYQGTEAFF
D: TRBD1; length: 15; J: TRBJ2-3; size: NA; V: TRBV15; DNA: TGTGCCACCAGCAACGGACAGGGGATCACAGATACGCAGTATTTT; CDR3: CATSNGQGITDTQYF
D: NA; length: 13; J: TRBJ1-1; size: NA; V: TRBV19; DNA: TGTGCCAGTAGTATAGAGGGAGGCACTGAAGCTTTCTTT; CDR3: CASSIEGGTEAFF
D: NA; length: 16; J: TRBJ1-2; size: NA; V: TRBV27; DNA: TGTGCCAGCAGTCCTGACGGCAGGGCAAGACGATATGGCTACACCTTC; CDR3: CASSPDGRARRYGYTF
D: NA; length: 16; J: TRBJ1-5; size: NA; V: TRBV18; DNA: TGTGCCAGCTCACCAAGCAAAGGGGAGGCAGGCCAGCCCCAGCATTTT; CDR3: CASSPSKGEAGQPQHF
D: NA; length: 15; J: TRBJ2-6; size: once; V: TRBV9; DNA: TGTGCCAGCAGCGTAGGGGGCGGTGGGGCCAACGTCCTGACTTTC; CDR3: CASSVGGGGANVLTF
D: TRBD1; length: 14; J: TRBJ1-2; size: NA; V: TRBV18; DNA: TGTGCCAGCTCAACCGCGCAGGGGGCTGATGGCTACACCTTC; CDR3: CASSTAQGADGYTF
D: NA; length: 12; J: TRBJ1-4; size: few; V: TRBV28; DNA: TGTGCCAGCAGTTTATTGAGGAATCTACTGTTTTTT; CDR3: CASSLLRNLLFF
D: NA; length: 15; J: TRBJ1-5; size: few; V: TRBV19; DNA: TGTGCCAGTAGTTTTGGGACAAACCTCAATCAGCCCCAGCATTTT; CDR3: CASSFGTNLNQPQHF
D: TRBD1; length: 15; J: TRBJ2-1; size: NA; V: TRBV5-1; DNA: TGCGCCAGCAGCACCGGACAGGGGAGGTACAATGAGCAGTTCTTC; CDR3: CASSTGQGRYNEQFF
D: TRBD1; length: 15; J: TRBJ2-1; size: NA; V: TRBV18; DNA: TGTGCCAGCTCACCAATGGGACAGGGTTCCACTGAGCAGTTCTTC; CDR3: CASSPMGQGSTEQFF
D: NA; length: 15; J: TRBJ2-1; size: NA; V: TRBV6-1; DNA: TGTGCCAGCAGGACGATAGCTGCCCCTTACCCTGAGCAGTTCTTC; CDR3: CASRTIAAPYPEQFF
D: NA; length: 14; J: TRBJ1-5; size: NA; V: TRBV2; DNA: TGTGCCAGCAGTGAAGAGGCAGGCTTTCAGCCCCAGCATTTT; CDR3: CASSEEAGFQPQHF
D: TRBD1; length: 14; J: TRBJ1-2; size: NA; V: TRBV6-5; DNA: TGTGCCAGCAGCCCGATCGACAGGGACTATGGCTACACCTTC; CDR3: CASSPIDRDYGYTF
D: NA; length: 15; J: TRBJ1-2; size: NA; V: TRBV10-3; DNA: TGTGCCATCAGTGGGTCCCTGGACACTAACTATGGCTACACCTTC; CDR3: CAISGSLDTNYGYTF
D: NA; length: 14; J: TRBJ2-7; size: NA; V: TRBV5-1; DNA: TGCGCCAGCAGCTTGGGGGGCGCCTCCTACGAGCAGTACTTC; CDR3: CASSLGGASYEQYF
D: NA; length: 16; J: TRBJ2-7; size: NA; V: TRBV21-1; DNA: TGTGCCAGCAGCAAAGGCGGAGCGGGGGCCCTCTACGAGCAGTACTTC; CDR3: CASSKGGAGALYEQYF
D: TRBD1; length: 16; J: TRBJ1-1; size: NA; V: TRBV5-1; DNA: TGCGCCAGCAGCCCCTCCTGGACAGGGGTGAACACTGAAGCTTTCTTT; CDR3: CASSPSWTGVNTEAFF
D: NA; length: 17; J: TRBJ1-3; size: NA; V: TRBV15; DNA: TGTGCCACCAGCAGATCTCGGGAGATGAGCTCTGGAAACACCATATATTTT; CDR3: CATSRSREMSSGNTIYF
D: NA; length: 17; J: TRBJ2-2; size: NA; V: TRBV11-3; DNA: TGTGCCAGCAGCTTCGGTAGCGGATCCGCGAACACCGGGGAGCTGTTTTTT; CDR3: CASSFGSGSANTGELFF
D: TRBD1; length: 15; J: TRBJ1-1; size: once; V: TRBV28; DNA: TGTGCCAGCAGTTTAGGAGGACAGGGTTACACTGAAGCTTTCTTT; CDR3: CASSLGGQGYTEAFF
D: TRBD2; length: 15; J: TRBJ2-7; size: NA; V: TRBV5-6; DNA: TGTGCCAGCAGCTTGACTAGCGGGGTCGACTACGAGCAGTACTTC; CDR3: CASSLTSGVDYEQYF
D: NA; length: 14; J: TRBJ1-1; size: once; V: TRBV5-4; DNA: TGTGCCAGCAGACAGTCACAGGTGGGCACTGAAGCTTTCTTT; CDR3: CASRQSQVGTEAFF
D: NA; length: 14; J: TRBJ2-7; size: NA; V: TRBV28; DNA: TGTGCCACAGTGCCCCTTGGGAGCTCCTACGAGCAGTACTTC; CDR3: CATVPLGSSYEQYF
D: TRBD2; length: 19; J: TRBJ2-3; size: NA; V: TRBV19; DNA: TGTGCCAGTAGTATAGCTCGCCCCTTTAGCGGGAGTACGGCAGATACGCAGTATTTT; CDR3: CASSIARPFSGSTADTQYF
D: NA; length: 16; J: TRBJ2-7; size: NA; V: TRBV12-2; DNA: TGTGCAAGTCGCTTAGTTAACGGGGGGGATCCGGACGAGCAGTACTTC; CDR3: CASRLVNGGDPDEQYF
D: TRBD1; length: 15; J: TRBJ2-7; size: NA; V: TRBV5-4; DNA: TGTGCCAGCAGCTTGGGGGGACAGGACTCCTACGAGCAGTACTTC; CDR3: CASSLGGQDSYEQYF